These 29 T cell receptor beta chains were sequenced from one sample in a study of blood T cell repertoires in COVID-19 (dated by TCRdb to 2020 to 2021). The receptor library was made with the immunoSEQ multiplex PCR assay. TCRdb carries this immuneACCESS record with in-frame sequences only. Its versions omit some clonotypes, under half of them owing to an unresolved V gene in the studies checked, with the rest unexplained. Recorded for this sample are about 190,000 clones; approximately 79% of them occurred a single time. About 5% of the sample rests with the top ten. The sequenced sample was PBMCs or T cells enriched from blood (not recorded which). Every receptor here comes from a woman aged 60-75 years with acute COVID-19.

This chain links TRBV25-1 with TRBJ1-3; D gene uncertain. Germline V gene sequence: CDR1 MGHDK, CDR2 SYGVNS. The CDR3 has 14 amino acids. The V and J ends lost 7 bases and 4 bases respectively, with 14 bases between them. The CDR3 here is CASTPPGLGNTIYF. DNA for the CDR3: TGTGCCAGCACTCCCCCGGGATTGGGAAACACCATATATTTT.

V gene TRBV11-3 combines with J gene TRBJ2-5; D might be TRBD2 (5 bases). The CDR3 totals 12 residues. The germline V gene has CDR1 SGHNT and CDR2 YENEEA. V was pared by 4 bases and J by 4 bases, with 7 bases between. The CDR3 DNA follows: TGTGCCAGCAGCTCAGGAGGAGAGACCCAGTACTTC. This sequence encodes CASSSGGETQYF.

The chain recombines TRBV15 with TRBJ2-1; the D gene is possibly TRBD1 (6 bases). This CDR3 comprises 16 residues. V was cut by 0 bases and J by 1 base, with 10 bases left in between. Germline values: CDR1 LNHNV, CDR2 YYDKDF (reference sequence). The CDR3 region is CATSRETGLSYNEQFF. DNA for the CDR3: TGTGCCACCAGCAGAGAAACAGGGTTATCCTACAATGAGCAGTTCTTC.

V and J are TRBV10-2 and TRBJ2-7; D might be TRBD2 (6 bases). V was trimmed by 6 bases and J by 2 bases, leaving 20 bases between them. This CDR3 comprises 16 residues. Germline CDR1 is WSHSY and CDR2 is SAAADI. In nucleotides, the CDR3 is TGCGCCAGCAGCCTCACGACTAGTAGGTATACCTACGAGCAGTACTTC. Encoded protein: CASSLTTSRYTYEQYF.

V usage is TRBV18 and J usage is TRBJ2-7, with 8 nucleotides matching TRBD2. V lost 3 bases, J lost 4 bases, and 8 bases stayed unmatched. The CDR3 contains 15 residues. The V gene's germline CDR1 is KGHSH and CDR2 LQKENI. The chain's CDR3 is CASSPPGLGKYEQYV. In nucleotides, the CDR3 is TGTGCCAGCTCACCCCCGGGACTAGGGAAGTACGAGCAGTACGTC.

This rearrangement joins TRBV19 to TRBJ2-1; tentatively, D is TRBD1 (5 bases). Trimming removed 6 bases at V and 7 bases at J, with 16 bases between. The CDR3 sequence is 14 residues long. The V gene's germline CDR1 is LNHDA and CDR2 SQIVND (reference sequence). The CDR3 nucleotides read TGTGCCAGTAGCCCAGACAGTCGTGGTAATGAGCAGTTCTTC. It translates to CASSPDSRGNEQFF.

This clone has at least ten counts. V and J are TRBV5-1 and TRBJ2-1, with 8 positions matching TRBD1. The CDR3 totals 14 residues. Germline V CDR1 and CDR2: SGHRS, YFSETQ. The ends lost 2 bases at V and 7 bases at J; junction bases unmatched: 5. The CDR3 loop is CASSLRTGPNEQFF. CDR3 nucleotides: TGCGCCAGCAGCTTAAGGACAGGGCCAAATGAGCAGTTCTTC. The variable domain in full, with the rest retrieved from reference TRBV5-1 and TRBJ2-1, is KAGVTQTPRYLIKTRGQQVTLSCSPISGHRSVSWYQQTPGQGLQFLFEYFSETQRNKGNFPGRFSGRQFSNSRSEMNVSTLELGDSALYLCASSLRTGPNEQFFGPGTRLTVL.

V usage is TRBV19 and J usage is TRBJ1-6, with 8 bases identical to TRBD1. Trimming at V came to 6 bases and at J to 10 bases, leaving 14 bases not matched to a gene. The CDR3 is made up of 16 amino acids. The germline CDR1 and CDR2 sequences are LNHDA and SQIVND (reference sequence). In DNA form, the CDR3 reads TGTGCCAGTAGCACGACAGGGGAGGAGGTTGGGTCACCCCTCCACTTT. Protein product: CASSTTGEEVGSPLHF.

The V and J genes are TRBV2 and TRBJ2-5, with D tentatively TRBD2 (6 bases). Germline values: CDR1 SNHLY, CDR2 FYNNEI. CDR3 length: 12 residues. Trimming pared 6 bases from V and 10 bases from J, leaving 15 bases between. This CDR3 reads CASRTGGVDQYF. The CDR3 coding sequence is TGTGCCAGCAGAACCGGGGGTGTGGACCAGTACTTC.

The CDR3 is CASSSTLLAGGQYEQYV. Written as DNA, the CDR3 is TGTGCCAGCAGCTCGACCCTCCTAGCGGGGGGGCAGTACGAGCAGTACGTC. J is TRBJ2-7 and V is TRBV7-9, with TRBD2 identical over 12 bases. Germline V gene data show CDR1 as SEHNR and CDR2 as FQNEAQ (reference sequence). The CDR3 is 17 residues long. Trimming at V came to 4 bases and at J to 4 bases, leaving 11 bases not matched to a gene.

Note on this clone: Other DNA sequences of this sample code for an identical CDR3. The V gene is TRBV18, the J gene TRBJ1-1; D ambiguous. CDR3 length: 13 residues. The germline gives CDR1 KGHSH, CDR2 LQKENI. Deletions cut 3 bases from V and 1 base from J, with 6 bases between. This chain's CDR3 is CASSPTGNTEAFF. The DNA of the CDR3 is TGTGCCAGCTCACCGACGGGGAACACTGAAGCTTTCTTT.

V gene TRBV6-5 combines with J gene TRBJ1-5, with D possibly TRBD1 on 5 matching bases. Trimming cost V 8 bases and J 7 bases, with 15 bases left between them. Germline CDR1 and CDR2: MNHEY and SVGAGI. The CDR3 runs to 13 residues. CDR3 nucleotides: TGTGCCAGCGGGGGTCCGGGGGAGCAGCCCCAGCATTTT. It specifies CASGGPGEQPQHF.

The V and J genes are TRBV2 and TRBJ2-1; TRBD2 agrees at 13 bases. V lost 2 bases and J lost 13; bases outside the gene matches: 8. Per germline, CDR1 SNHLY and CDR2 FYNNEI. This CDR3 has 15 amino acids. This CDR3 is CASSESTSGRAYQFF. Here the CDR3 DNA reads TGTGCCAGCAGTGAAAGTACTAGCGGGAGGGCCTATCAGTTCTTC.

The chain recombines TRBV5-5 with TRBJ1-4, with D possibly matching TRBD1 (5 bases). Germline V gene data show CDR1 as SGHKS and CDR2 as YYEKEE (reference sequence). V was pared by 7 bases and J by 0 bases, with 25 bases between. The CDR3 spans 19 residues. Here the CDR3 DNA reads TGTGCCAGCTTCCCCGGTTTCCGGGGGTCACCTGCAACTAATGAAAAACTGTTTTTT. As protein: CASFPGFRGSPATNEKLFF.

The chain joins TRBV5-6 to TRBJ2-3; tentative D call: TRBD2 (6 bases). With 1 base removed from V and 7 bases from J, the gap between germline ends came to 19 bases. This CDR3 spans 16 amino acids. The germline V gene has CDR1 SGHDT and CDR2 YYEEEE. Here the CDR3 reads CASSLLGRGGKNTQYF. The CDR3 DNA reads as TGTGCCAGCAGCTTGCTCGGACGCGGAGGGAAAAATACGCAGTATTTT.

J is TRBJ1-3 and V is TRBV5-1, with TRBD1 matching over 7 bases. This CDR3 spans 14 amino acids. Losses at the gene ends were 6 bases for V and 0 bases for J; bases not matched to a gene: 3. CDR1 and CDR2 from the germline V gene are SGHRS and YFSETQ. As DNA, the CDR3 is TGCGCCAGCAAGTGGACAGGCTCTGGAAACACCATATATTTT. Encoded protein: CASKWTGSGNTIYF. Complete variable domain (other parts from reference TRBV5-1 and TRBJ1-3): KAGVTQTPRYLIKTRGQQVTLSCSPISGHRSVSWYQQTPGQGLQFLFEYFSETQRNKGNFPGRFSGRQFSNSRSEMNVSTLELGDSALYLCASKWTGSGNTIYFGEGSWLTVV.

The J gene is TRBJ2-3, the V gene TRBV5-1, with TRBD2 identical over 8 bases. The CDR3 totals 16 residues. Losses at the gene ends were 6 bases for V and 4 bases for J; bases not matched to a gene: 13. CDR1 is SGHRS and CDR2 is YFSETQ in the germline V gene. The CDR3 is CASTLGRVEFSDTQYF. The DNA of the CDR3 is TGCGCCAGCACCCTCGGGAGGGTTGAGTTCTCAGATACGCAGTATTTT.

The V gene is TRBV10-3, the J gene TRBJ2-7; possibly TRBD2 for D (6 bases). Deletions cut 3 bases from V and 4 bases from J, with 19 bases between. This CDR3 is built from 16 residues. Per germline, CDR1 ENHRY and CDR2 SYGVKD. CDR3 coding DNA: TGTGCCATCAGTGACCACCGGTTCTTGGGGGGATACGAGCAGTACGTC. Translation gives CAISDHRFLGGYEQYV.

This clone was seen a handful of times. This chain links TRBV7-2 with TRBJ2-2, with 8 bases that match TRBD2. The CDR3 consists of 14 residues. The germline gives CDR1 SGHTA, CDR2 FQGNSA. V was pared by 8 bases and J by 7 bases, with 9 bases of the junction left unmatched. The CDR3 loop reads CASSGRGVIGELFF. The CDR3 region has the DNA TGTGCCAGCTCAGGGCGGGGGGTGATCGGGGAGCTGTTTTTT.

Worth noting for this clone: Other DNA variants within this sample encode the same CDR3. The J gene is TRBJ2-1, the V gene TRBV9, with 11 bases matching TRBD2. The CDR3 consists of 15 residues. Germline V gives CDR1 SGDLS, CDR2 YYNGEE. Germline trimming cut 0 bases from V and 8 bases from J; bases unmatched to any gene: 4. The CDR3 region is CASSVGSGRVYEQFF. The CDR3 nucleotides are TGTGCCAGCAGCGTAGGTAGCGGGAGGGTCTATGAGCAGTTCTTC.

The chain has TRBV30 and TRBJ1-2, with 9 positions matching TRBD1. This CDR3 is 13 amino acids long. J lost 2 bases, V lost 4 bases, and 2 bases had no gene match. Germline V gene sequence: CDR1 GTSNPN, CDR2 SVGIG (reference sequence). Here the CDR3 DNA reads TGTGCCTGGACGACAGGGGGAAACTATGGCTACACCTTC. Protein sequence: CAWTTGGNYGYTF.

The chain employs TRBV11-2 and TRBJ2-3; 14 bases agree with TRBD2. The CDR3 spans 16 residues. Germline loops: CDR1 SGHAT, CDR2 FQNNGV. Unmatched junction bases numbered 6, after V lost 4 bases and J lost 6 bases. CDR3 sequence reads: CASSSGTSGGADTQYF. CDR3 sequence (DNA): TGTGCCAGCAGCTCTGGGACTAGCGGGGGCGCGGATACGCAGTATTTT.

The chain employs TRBV7-9 and TRBJ1-2, with a possible D match to TRBD1 (6 bases). The V end was cut by 5 bases, the J end by 6 bases, with 13 bases between. Germline CDR1 reads SEHNR; CDR2 reads FQNEAQ (reference sequence). The length of the CDR3 is 13 residues. The CDR3 reads CASSRTEVHGYTF. For the CDR3, the DNA is TGTGCCAGCAGCCGGACAGAGGTTCATGGCTACACCTTC.

The chain links TRBV7-2 to TRBJ2-5; 7 nucleotides align to TRBD1. With 6 bases clipped from V and 5 bases from J, the junction kept 15 bases outside the gene matches. The CDR3 totals 16 residues. Germline V gene sequence: CDR1 SGHTA, CDR2 FQGNSA. The CDR3 region is CASSRKKGAFTETQYF. The CDR3 DNA reads TGTGCCAGCAGTCGGAAGAAGGGGGCTTTTACGGAGACCCAGTACTTC. Supplemented by reference TRBV7-2 and TRBJ2-5, the full variable domain reads GAGVSQSPSNKVTEKGKDVELRCDPISGHTALYWYRQSLGQGLEFLIYFQGNSAPDKSGLPSDRFSAERTGGSVSTLTIQRTQQEDSAVYLCASSRKKGAFTETQYFGPGTRLLVL.

V gene TRBV7-8 combines with J gene TRBJ1-1; 8 nucleotides match TRBD1. This CDR3 contains 16 residues. Trimming removed 3 bases from V and 0 bases from J; junction bases left unmatched: 6. Germline CDR1 and CDR2: SGHVS and FQNEAQ. The DNA for the CDR3 is TGTGCCAGCAGCTTTCGACAGGGGAACATGAACACTGAAGCTTTCTTT. Amino acid sequence: CASSFRQGNMNTEAFF.

The chain employs TRBV3-1 (or the pseudogene TRBV3-2) and TRBJ1-3; 8 bases fit TRBD1. This CDR3 spans 14 amino acids. The V gene's germline CDR1 is LGHDT and CDR2 YNNKEL (reference sequence). V shed 7 bases, J shed 2 bases, and the junction held 4 bases outside the gene matches. The CDR3 loop reads CASNHRGTGNTIYF. The CDR3, as DNA: TGTGCCAGCAACCACAGGGGGACTGGAAACACCATATATTTT.

V is TRBV5-5 and J is TRBJ1-2, with D possibly TRBD1 on 6 matching bases. Trimming took off 5 bases at V and 4 bases at J, with 24 bases between the two ends. This CDR3 region has 17 residues. Germline lookup yields CDR1 SGHKS and CDR2 YYEKEE (reference sequence). DNA for the CDR3: TGTGCCAGCAGACGTCAGATCCTCCTAGGGACATTCTATGGCTACACCTTC. It codes for CASRRQILLGTFYGYTF.

A few counts support this clone. The rearrangement uses TRBV27 and TRBJ2-3, with D perhaps TRBD2 (5 bases). The CDR3 is 13 amino acids. Germline CDR1 reads MNHEY; CDR2 reads SMNVEV (reference sequence). CDR3 nucleotide sequence: TGTTCATCGGCGGGTCCGGAGTCAGATACGCAGTATTTT. This gives the protein CSSAGPESDTQYF.

This clone has just a few counts. The gene calls are TRBV12-3 or TRBV12-4 and TRBJ1-2; 7 nucleotides agree with TRBD1. This CDR3 contains 13 residues. The junction had 8 bases not matched to a gene; V was cut back by 8 bases and J by 5 bases. The CDR3 loop reads CASLLMGQYGYTF. The CDR3 nucleotides are TGTGCCAGCCTACTCATGGGACAGTATGGCTACACCTTC.